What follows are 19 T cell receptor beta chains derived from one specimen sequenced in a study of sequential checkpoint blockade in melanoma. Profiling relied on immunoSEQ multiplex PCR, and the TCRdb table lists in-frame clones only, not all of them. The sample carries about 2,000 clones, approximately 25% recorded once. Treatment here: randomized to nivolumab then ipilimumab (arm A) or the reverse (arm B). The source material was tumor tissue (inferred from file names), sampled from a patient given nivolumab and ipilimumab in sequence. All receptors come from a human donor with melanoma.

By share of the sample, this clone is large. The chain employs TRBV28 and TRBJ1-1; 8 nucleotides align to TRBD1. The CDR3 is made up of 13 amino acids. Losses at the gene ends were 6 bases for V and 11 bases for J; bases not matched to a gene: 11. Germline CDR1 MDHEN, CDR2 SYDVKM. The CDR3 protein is CASSLQGVVPAFF. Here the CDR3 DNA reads TGTGCCAGCAGCCTACAGGGGGTTGTGCCGGCTTTCTTT. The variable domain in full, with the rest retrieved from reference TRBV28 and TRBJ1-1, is DVKVTQSSRYLVKRTGEKVFLECVQDMDHENMFWYRQDPGLGLRLIYFSYDVKMKEKGDIPEGYSVSREKKERFSLILESASTNQTSMYLCASSLQGVVPAFFGQGTRLTVV.

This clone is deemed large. The DNA for the CDR3 is TGTGCCAGCTCACCGGCCGATTCGGGGGACACTGAAGCTTTCTTT. Translation gives CASSPADSGDTEAFF. The J gene is TRBJ1-1, the V gene TRBV18; the D gene is possibly TRBD1 (5 bases). The V end was cut by 3 bases, the J end by 3 bases, with 14 bases between. Germline assignment: CDR1 KGHSH and CDR2 LQKENI. The CDR3 runs 15 residues.

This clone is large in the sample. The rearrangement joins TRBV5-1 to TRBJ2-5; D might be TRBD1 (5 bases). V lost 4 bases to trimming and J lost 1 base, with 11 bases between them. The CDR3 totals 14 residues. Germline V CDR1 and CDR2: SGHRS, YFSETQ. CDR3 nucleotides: TGCGCCAGCAGCAAGCAGGGTGGCCAAGAGACCCAGTACTTC. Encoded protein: CASSKQGGQETQYF.

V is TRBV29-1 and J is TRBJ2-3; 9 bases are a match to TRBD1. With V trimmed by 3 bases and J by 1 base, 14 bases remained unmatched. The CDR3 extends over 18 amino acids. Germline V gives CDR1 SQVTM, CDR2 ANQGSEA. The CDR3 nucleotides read TGCAGCGTTGAGGGGGTGGACAGGGGAATTTTCGGCACAGATACGCAGTATTTT. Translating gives CSVEGVDRGIFGTDTQYF.

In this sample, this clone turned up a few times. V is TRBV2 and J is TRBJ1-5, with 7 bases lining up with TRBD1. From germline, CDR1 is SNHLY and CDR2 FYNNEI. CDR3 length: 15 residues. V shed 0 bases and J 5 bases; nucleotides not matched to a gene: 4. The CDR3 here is CASSEARGQHQPQHF. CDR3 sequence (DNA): TGTGCCAGCAGTGAAGCGAGGGGACAGCATCAGCCCCAGCATTTT.

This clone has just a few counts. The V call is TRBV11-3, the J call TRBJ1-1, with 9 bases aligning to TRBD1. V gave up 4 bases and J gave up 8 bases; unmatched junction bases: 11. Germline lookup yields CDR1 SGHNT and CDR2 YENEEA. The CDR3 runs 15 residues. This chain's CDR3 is CASSSGGGQGREAFF. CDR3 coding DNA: TGTGCCAGCAGCTCGGGGGGGGGACAGGGCCGAGAAGCTTTCTTT.

In nucleotides, the CDR3 is TGTGCCGACGATCAGGGGACGAACACCGGGGAGCTGTTTTTT. Amino acid sequence: CADDQGTNTGELFF. V gene TRBV19 combines with J gene TRBJ2-2; the D gene is possibly TRBD1 (6 bases). V lost 11 bases, J lost 0 bases, and 13 bases lay in between. This CDR3 is 14 amino acids long. CDR1 and CDR2 from the germline V gene are LNHDA and SQIVND (reference sequence).

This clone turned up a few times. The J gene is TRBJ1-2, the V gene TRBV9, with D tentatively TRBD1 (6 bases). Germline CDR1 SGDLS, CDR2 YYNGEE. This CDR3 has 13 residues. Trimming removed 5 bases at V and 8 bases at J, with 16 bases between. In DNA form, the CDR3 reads TGTGCCAGCAGGGGTTCAGGGGTCCCCGGCTACACCTTC. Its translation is CASRGSGVPGYTF.

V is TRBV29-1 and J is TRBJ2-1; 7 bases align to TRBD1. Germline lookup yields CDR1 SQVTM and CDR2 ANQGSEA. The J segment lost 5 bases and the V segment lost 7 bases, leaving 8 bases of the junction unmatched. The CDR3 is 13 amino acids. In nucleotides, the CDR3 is TGCAGCGCCGCACAGGGGAGTGACAATGAGCAGTTCTTC. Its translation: CSAAQGSDNEQFF.

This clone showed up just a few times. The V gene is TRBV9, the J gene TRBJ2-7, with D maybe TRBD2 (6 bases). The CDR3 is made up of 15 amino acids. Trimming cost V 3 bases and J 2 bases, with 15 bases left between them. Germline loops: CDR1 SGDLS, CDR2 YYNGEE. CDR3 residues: CASSATGDDAYEQYF. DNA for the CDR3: TGTGCCAGCAGCGCCACGGGGGACGACGCCTACGAGCAGTACTTC.

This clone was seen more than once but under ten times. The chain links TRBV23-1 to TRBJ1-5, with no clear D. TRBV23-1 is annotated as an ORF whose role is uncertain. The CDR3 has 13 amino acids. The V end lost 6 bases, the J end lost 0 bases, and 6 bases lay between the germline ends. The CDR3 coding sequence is TGCGCCAGCAGCTTTAGTAGCAATCAGCCCCAGCATTTT. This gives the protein CASSFSSNQPQHF.

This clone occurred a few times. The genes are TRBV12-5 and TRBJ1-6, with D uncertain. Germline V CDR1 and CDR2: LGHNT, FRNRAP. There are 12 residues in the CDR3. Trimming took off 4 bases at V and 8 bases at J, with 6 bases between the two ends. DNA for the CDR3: TGTGCTAGTGGTTCGGTGGATTCACCCCTCCACTTT. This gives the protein CASGSVDSPLHF.

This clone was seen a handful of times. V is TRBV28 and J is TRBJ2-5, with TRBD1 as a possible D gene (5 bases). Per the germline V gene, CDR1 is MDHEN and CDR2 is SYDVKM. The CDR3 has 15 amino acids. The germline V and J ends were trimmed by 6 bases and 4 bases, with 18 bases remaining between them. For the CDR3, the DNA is TGTGCCAGCAGAGAAACCAGGGTTCTCGGAGAGACCCAGTACTTC. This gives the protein CASRETRVLGETQYF.

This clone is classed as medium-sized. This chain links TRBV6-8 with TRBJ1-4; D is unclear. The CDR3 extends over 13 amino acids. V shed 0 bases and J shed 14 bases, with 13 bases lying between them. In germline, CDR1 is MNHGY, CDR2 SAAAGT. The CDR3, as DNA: TGTGCCAGCAGTTACTCGGGGAGGGATCATCTGTTTTTT. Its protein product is CASSYSGRDHLFF.

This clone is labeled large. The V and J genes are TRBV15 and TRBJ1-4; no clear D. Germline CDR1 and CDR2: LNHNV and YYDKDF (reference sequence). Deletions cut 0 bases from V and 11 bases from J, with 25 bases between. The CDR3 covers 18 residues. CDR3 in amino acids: CATSRDPPSSDLMMKLFF. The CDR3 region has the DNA TGTGCCACCAGCAGAGATCCCCCTTCCAGCGATCTAATGATGAAACTGTTTTTT.

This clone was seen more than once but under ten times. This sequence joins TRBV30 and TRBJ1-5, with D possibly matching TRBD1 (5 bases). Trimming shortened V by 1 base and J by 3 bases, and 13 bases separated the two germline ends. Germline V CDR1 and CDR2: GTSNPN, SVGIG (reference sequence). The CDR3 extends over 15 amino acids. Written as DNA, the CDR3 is TGTGCCTGGAGTGGGACACTGGTTTACAATCAGCCCCAGCATTTT. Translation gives CAWSGTLVYNQPQHF.

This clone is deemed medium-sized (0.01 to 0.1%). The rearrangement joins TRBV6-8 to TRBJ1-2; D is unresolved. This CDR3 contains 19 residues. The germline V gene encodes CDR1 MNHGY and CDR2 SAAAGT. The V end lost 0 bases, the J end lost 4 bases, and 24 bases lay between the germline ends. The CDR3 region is CASSYSPGSVSSRIYGYTF. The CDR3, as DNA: TGTGCCAGCAGTTACTCCCCGGGGAGCGTAAGTTCGCGCATCTATGGCTACACCTTC.

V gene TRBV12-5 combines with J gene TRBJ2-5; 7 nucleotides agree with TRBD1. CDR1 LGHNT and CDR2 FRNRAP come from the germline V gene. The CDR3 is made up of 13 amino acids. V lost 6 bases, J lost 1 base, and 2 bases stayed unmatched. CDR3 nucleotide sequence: TGTGCTAGTGGCGACAGGGCCCAAGAGACCCAGTACTTC. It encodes CASGDRAQETQYF.

The CDR3 here is CASSIVRGLAGQETQYF. Written as DNA, the CDR3 is TGTGCCAGTAGTATAGTCCGGGGACTAGCGGGGCAAGAGACCCAGTACTTC. The chain recombines TRBV19 with TRBJ2-5, with 13 bases lining up with TRBD2. The CDR3 is made up of 17 amino acids. The ends lost 1 base at V and 2 bases at J; junction bases unmatched: 4. Per germline, CDR1 LNHDA and CDR2 SQIVND (reference sequence).